The present T cell receptor beta chain was sequenced within a study of blood T cell repertoires in COVID-19. Study details: Nucleic acid was either cDNA or gDNA, and it came from T cells, B-cell-depleted T cells, or PBMCs.

In terms of age and location, participants ranged from roughly 18 to 100 years and lived in under 30 US areas. Recovery meant two consecutive negative NP/OP PCR tests, professional clearance, or resolved symptoms. Per the original data handling: The authors estimated nucleated cell counts from reference gene primer amplification. Some clones are missing from TCRdb's copy, which holds only in-frame ones; the method was immunoSEQ multiplex PCR. Clone size and the V and J calls come from that table; the DNA yielded D and trimming. The table has over 150,000 clones, around 85% seen once. Germline values: CDR1 SNHLY, CDR2 FYNNEI. This CDR3 contains 14 residues. V shed 4 bases and J shed 7 bases, with 14 bases lying between them.

The chain uses TRBV2 and TRBJ1-5; D gene ambiguous. The receptor's source is a woman in her twenties or thirties who had recovered from COVID-19. The sequenced sample was PBMCs or T cells enriched from blood (not recorded which). DNA for the CDR3: TGTGCCAGCAGTGGGCCGCGGAAGGAACAGCCCCAGCATTTT. The encoded protein is CASSGPRKEQPQHF. The variable domain in full, completed from reference TRBV2 and TRBJ1-5, reads EPEVTQTPSHQVTQMGQEVILRCVPISNHLYFYWYRQILGQKVEFLVSFYNNEISEKSEIFDDQFSVERPDGSNFTLKIRSTKLEDSAMYFCASSGPRKEQPQHFGDGTRLSIL.